This is a list of T cell receptor beta chains from one sample in a study of T-cell reconstitution after alpha-beta-depleted transplantation in children. From the PCR reads, TCRdb called clonotypes with MiXCR, one entry per CDR3 protein. Seen here are a few hundred thousand distinct CDR3 sequences, about an eighth observed once, and the top ten hold about 4.5%. The specimen comprised PBMCs, sampled from the stem cell graft. These receptors all come from a human donor who donated a stem cell graft to a child with Fanconi anemia. Both conserved end residues are trimmed from each CDR3. Fields, in order: CDR3 protein, clone size, CDR3 length, J gene, V gene. For some rows the clone size is stated as once, few or many, or as a class when expanded; others skip it.

CDR3aa: ASSWTGGSGGELF
abundance: few
len: 13
j_gene: TRBJ2-2
v_gene: TRBV28

CDR3aa: ASGLVIPNTPSKNIQY
abundance: NA
len: 16
j_gene: TRBJ2-4
v_gene: TRBV12-5

CDR3aa: SAETGRATEAF
abundance: many
len: 11
j_gene: TRBJ1-1
v_gene: TRBV20-1

CDR3aa: ASSQDAAKRPAF
abundance: NA
len: 12
j_gene: TRBJ1-1
v_gene: TRBV3-1

CDR3aa: ASTADSGNTIY
abundance: NA
len: 11
j_gene: TRBJ1-3
v_gene: TRBV5-6

CDR3aa: ASSFIRLNYGYT
abundance: NA
len: 12
j_gene: TRBJ1-2
v_gene: TRBV28

CDR3aa: ASSLDRPSPGNEQF
abundance: few
len: 14
j_gene: TRBJ2-1
v_gene: TRBV11-2

CDR3aa: ASSSGLISYDEQF
abundance: NA
len: 13
j_gene: TRBJ2-1
v_gene: TRBV5-1

CDR3aa: ASSQDQGLATDTQY
abundance: many
len: 14
j_gene: TRBJ2-3
v_gene: TRBV4-2

CDR3aa: ASSLHPGAMNTEAF
abundance: few
len: 14
j_gene: TRBJ1-1
v_gene: TRBV28

CDR3aa: AISEDSYEQY
abundance: NA
len: 10
j_gene: TRBJ2-7
v_gene: TRBV10-3

CDR3aa: ASSSIRSGTRAYEQY
abundance: few
len: 15
j_gene: TRBJ2-7
v_gene: TRBV6-5

CDR3aa: ASSLSPRGGTDTQY
abundance: many
len: 14
j_gene: TRBJ2-3
v_gene: TRBV7-2

CDR3aa: ASSSRRTGYQETQY
abundance: NA
len: 14
j_gene: TRBJ2-5
v_gene: TRBV11-2

CDR3aa: ASGPQWRSAEAF
abundance: few
len: 12
j_gene: TRBJ1-1
v_gene: TRBV5-8

CDR3aa: SAPPGTGGNYKNIQY
abundance: few
len: 15
j_gene: TRBJ2-4
v_gene: TRBV20-1